Each of the 2 T cell receptor beta chains below was sequenced from the same sample in a study of T cell repertoires in ileal Crohn's disease (dated by TCRdb to the late 2010s). Preparation of the library involved the immunoSEQ multiplex PCR assay. Entries here come from immuneACCESS through TCRdb and include only in-frame sequences with V and J called. Some clones fail to appear in such tables; in the studies checked, an unresolved V gene covers under half of the shortfall, and the cause of the remainder is unknown. This sample has thousands of clones in its table, and just over 70% of those were observed once. Less than 40% of the sample lies in the top ten. The label giving this sample's time point can be read as: neoterminal ileum biopsy at postoperative endoscopy, about 6 months after surgery. Sequenced sample: ileal tissue. The receptors stem from an adult with Crohn's disease.

The chain is built from TRBV4-3 and TRBJ2-3, with 14 bases that match TRBD2. Per germline, CDR1 LGHNA and CDR2 YSLEER. The CDR3 spans 19 residues. V shed 1 base, J shed 6 bases, and the junction held 12 bases outside the gene matches. The CDR3 is CASSQVPLGTSGRMDTQYF. CDR3 coding DNA: TGCGCCAGCAGCCAAGTACCCCTTGGGACTAGCGGGAGAATGGATACGCAGTATTTT.

This chain uses TRBV9 with TRBJ2-3; 15 bases are a match to TRBD2. The germline gives CDR1 SGDLS, CDR2 YYNGEE. The CDR3 has 17 amino acids. V lost 0 bases to trimming and J lost 5 bases; unmatched junction nucleotides: 4. The CDR3 DNA reads as TGTGCCAGCAGCGTAGAGGGACTAGCGGGGGGCGGAGATACGCAGTATTTT. It specifies CASSVEGLAGGGDTQYF.